This TCR beta chain came from a study of Graves' ophthalmopathy and Graves' hyperthyroidism. The V end was cut by 0 bases, the J end by 5 bases, with 16 bases between. The CDR3 covers 15 residues. Per the germline V gene, CDR1 is DFQATT and CDR2 is SNEGSKA (reference sequence). Study outcomes and limitations: Appearing in blood as well were most expanded thyroid clonotypes above 0.001 frequency.

Patients were diagnosed from clinical symptoms, serum thyroxine, TRAb, thyroid ultrasound and orbital computed tomography. The source of the PBMCs was roughly 10 ml of fresh peripheral blood. RNA transcripts served as template for amplifying TCR beta CDR3 sequences. Second-round multiplex PCR followed a first-round RT-PCR using HTBI primers. MiXCR was run by TCRdb on the multiplex PCR reads, yielding one entry per CDR3 protein. Seen here are roughly 380,000 distinct CDR3 sequences, 15% to 17% observed once, and the top ten hold around 7%. This clonotype was counted ten times or more. The antigen is not known.

The material sequenced was peripheral blood. The TCR comes from a woman aged 18-35 years with stable Graves' hyperthyroidism. This sequence joins TRBV20-1 and TRBJ2-5, with TRBD2 as a possible D gene (6 bases). The CDR3 coding sequence is TGCAGTGCTAGAGATGGTCAAGGGGCGGGGGAGACCCAGTACTTC. This gives the protein CSARDGQGAGETQYF.